This T cell receptor (beta chain) is drawn from a study of T cell responses to AZD1222 COVID-19 vaccine. This CDR3 is 14 amino acids long. The germline V gene has CDR1 SGDLS and CDR2 YYNGEE. Trimming removed 4 bases at V and 5 bases at J, with 10 bases between. Sequencing was performed with immunoSEQ multiplex PCR; in TCRdb, only in-frame clones are kept and a portion is missing. The table lists around 96,000 clones, 88% of them singletons. The chain combines TRBV9 with TRBJ1-6; D unresolved. The TCR sequence derives from an adult in good health. Sequences were derived from peripheral blood, sampled on day 0 of AZD1222 vaccination. This chain's CDR3 is CASSYYENNSPLHF. The CDR3 nucleotides are TGTGCCAGCAGCTATTATGAAAATAATTCACCCCTCCACTTT.